These 23 T cell receptor beta chains were all obtained from the same sample, sequenced in a study of T cells in Graves' hyperthyroidism and ophthalmopathy. TCR beta CDR3 regions were amplified from RNA transcripts. Primed by the HTBI set, a first-round RT-PCR was run on the TCR CDR3. From the multiplex PCR reads, TCRdb called clonotypes with MiXCR, one entry per CDR3 protein. The table records about 350,000 distinct CDR3 sequences, about a sixth of them present only once. The source material was blood. The receptors come from a woman aged 30 to 39 with Graves' hyperthyroidism that later progressed to Graves' ophthalmopathy.

At least ten counts were recorded for this clonotype. The chain has TRBV11-2 and TRBJ2-7; TRBD2 aligns across 7 bases. CDR3 length: 13 residues. Germline CDR1 and CDR2: SGHAT and FQNNGV. The junction had 7 bases not matched to a gene; V was cut back by 6 bases and J by 5 bases. The CDR3 sequence is CASRPRGVDEQYF. The CDR3 coding sequence is TGTGCCAGCAGGCCTCGGGGGGTCGACGAGCAGTACTTC.

This clonotype appeared many times. The CDR3 reads CASSLWTLSDTQYF. In DNA, the CDR3 is TGTGCCAGCAGCCTATGGACCCTTTCAGATACGCAGTATTTT. This rearrangement joins TRBV14 to TRBJ2-3; D is ambiguous. The germline V and J ends were trimmed by 4 bases and 4 bases, with 12 bases remaining between them. This CDR3 has 14 residues. Per the germline V gene, CDR1 is SGHDN and CDR2 is FVKESK.

Many counts were recorded for this clonotype. This chain links TRBV10-3 with TRBJ2-2, with D hard to call. The CDR3 length is 12 residues. The germline CDR1 and CDR2 sequences are ENHRY and SYGVKD. Trimming took off 7 bases at V and 1 base at J, with 4 bases between the two ends. The CDR3 region is CAIKGNTGELFF. Here the CDR3 DNA reads TGTGCCATCAAGGGGAACACCGGGGAGCTGTTTTTT.

This clonotype was detected ten times or more. This sequence joins TRBV28 and TRBJ2-2; D is perhaps TRBD1 (7 bases). This CDR3 is built from 16 residues. V was cut by 7 bases and J by 3 bases, with 18 bases left in between. Germline-derived CDR1 and CDR2 are MDHEN and SYDVKM. This chain's CDR3 is CASTQGGGGYTGELFF. The DNA of the CDR3 is TGTGCCAGCACTCAGGGGGGCGGCGGATACACCGGGGAGCTGTTTTTT. Variable domain in full (rest from reference TRBV28 and TRBJ2-2): DVKVTQSSRYLVKRTGEKVFLECVQDMDHENMFWYRQDPGLGLRLIYFSYDVKMKEKGDIPEGYSVSREKKERFSLILESASTNQTSMYLCASTQGGGGYTGELFFGEGSRLTVL.

This clonotype has just a few counts. The rearrangement joins TRBV5-1 to TRBJ2-2; TRBD2 is a possible D gene (6 bases). The V end lost 5 bases, the J end lost 6 bases, and 14 bases lay between the germline ends. Germline loops: CDR1 SGHRS, CDR2 YFSETQ. This CDR3 has 14 amino acids. DNA of the CDR3: TGCGCCAGCAGTTCCTGGCGGGGATCCGGGGAGCTGTTTTTT. Its translation is CASSSWRGSGELFF.

This clonotype was detected only a few times. This chain connects TRBV29-1 to TRBJ2-5, with D unresolved. V lost 4 bases to trimming and J lost 5 bases, with 14 bases between them. Germline V gene sequence: CDR1 SQVTM, CDR2 ANQGSEA. CDR3 length equals 13 residues. This CDR3 is CSVVPVGQETQYF. In nucleotides, the CDR3 is TGCAGCGTTGTCCCGGTGGGCCAGGAGACCCAGTACTTC.

The V call is TRBV20-1, the J call TRBJ2-5; the D gene is possibly TRBD2 (5 bases). Between the trimmed V and J ends, which lost 3 bases and 1 base, there was a span of 9 bases. The CDR3 runs 13 residues. From germline, CDR1 is DFQATT and CDR2 SNEGSKA (reference sequence). CDR3 residues: CSASRGFQETQYF. For the CDR3, the DNA is TGCAGTGCTAGTCGGGGTTTCCAAGAGACCCAGTACTTC.

V gene TRBV6-2 or TRBV6-3 combines with J gene TRBJ2-7; D remains unclear. This CDR3 is 14 amino acids long. The V gene's germline CDR1 is MNHEY and CDR2 SVGEGT. The V and J ends lost 6 bases and 0 bases respectively, with 12 bases between them. The CDR3 protein is CASSPGWDSYEQYF. CDR3 bases: TGTGCCAGCAGCCCCGGTTGGGACTCCTACGAGCAGTACTTC.

This clonotype came up many times. CDR3 bases: TGCAGTGCGACAAACGGGGGACGGGGCTCCTACGAGCAGTACTTC. Translation gives CSATNGGRGSYEQYF. V gene TRBV20-1 combines with J gene TRBJ2-7, with D perhaps TRBD2 (6 bases). V lost 6 bases to trimming and J lost 0 bases, with 18 bases between them. Per the germline V gene, CDR1 is DFQATT and CDR2 is SNEGSKA (reference sequence). This CDR3 has 15 amino acids.

The count of this clonotype is one. The chain couples TRBV28 to TRBJ1-2; 9 nucleotides agree with TRBD1. With 7 bases clipped from V and 7 bases from J, the junction kept 22 bases outside the gene matches. This CDR3 region has 18 residues. CDR1 and CDR2 from the germline V gene are MDHEN and SYDVKM. The DNA for the CDR3 is TGTGCCAGCATCCGAAGGGTTTTGAGGGACAGGGTCTCCCGTGGCTACACCTTC. It specifies CASIRRVLRDRVSRGYTF.

This clonotype has at least ten counts. The chain uses TRBV12-3 or TRBV12-4 and TRBJ2-6, with 8 nucleotides matching TRBD1. Trimming cost V 5 bases and J 0 bases; bases outside gene matches: 6. This CDR3 region has 17 residues. The CDR3 loop is CASSQGTGISGANVLTF. The CDR3, as DNA: TGTGCCAGCAGTCAAGGGACAGGCATCTCTGGGGCCAACGTCCTGACTTTC.

A few counts support this clonotype. V usage is TRBV4-1 and J usage is TRBJ1-2; tentatively, D is TRBD1 (6 bases). The germline CDR1 and CDR2 sequences are MGHRA and YSYEKL. The V end was cut by 2 bases, the J end by 5 bases, with 21 bases between. The CDR3 length is 17 residues. The CDR3 sequence: CASSQSSAEGGRYGYTF. CDR3 coding DNA: TGCGCCAGCAGCCAAAGCTCGGCGGAGGGGGGCCGGTATGGCTACACCTTC.

This chain uses TRBV3-1 with TRBJ2-3; TRBD2 might be the D (6 bases). The V end lost 4 bases, the J end lost 6 bases, and 17 bases lay between the germline ends. There are 15 residues in the CDR3. CDR1 is LGHDT, CDR2 YNNKEL, per germline (reference sequence). The CDR3 sequence: CASSRPGTLSDTQYF. The CDR3 DNA sequence: TGTGCCAGCAGCCGGCCAGGGACTTTATCGGATACGCAGTATTTT.

This clonotype was counted only a few times. The rearrangement links TRBV7-9 to TRBJ1-1; TRBD1 aligns across 8 bases. CDR1 and CDR2 (germline): SEHNR, FQNEAQ (reference sequence). Germline trimming cut 1 base from V and 4 bases from J; bases unmatched to any gene: 2. CDR3 length: 14 amino acids. CDR3 protein: CASSLGTGLTEAFF. Here the CDR3 DNA reads TGTGCCAGCAGCTTAGGGACAGGGCTCACTGAAGCTTTCTTT.

This clonotype was counted many times. This chain connects TRBV11-2 to TRBJ2-2; D unresolved. This CDR3 has 24 residues. V lost 2 bases to trimming and J lost 0 bases, with 34 bases between them. The germline V gene encodes CDR1 SGHAT and CDR2 FQNNGV. CDR3 bases: TGTGCCAGCAGCTTACGATCTTTTATTTGGGTGACTCGTTCCCCAAGCCCGAACACCGGGGAGCTGTTTTTT. Translated: CASSLRSFIWVTRSPSPNTGELFF.

This clonotype has ten or more counts. The genes are TRBV20-1 and TRBJ2-5, with D tentatively TRBD1 (5 bases). Germline lookup yields CDR1 DFQATT and CDR2 SNEGSKA (reference sequence). Between the trimmed V and J ends, which lost 3 bases and 3 bases, there was a span of 17 bases. The length of the CDR3 is 15 residues. In DNA, the CDR3 is TGCAGTGCTAGCAGGGCCGGATTATCCGAAGAGACCCAGTACTTC. Translation: CSASRAGLSEETQYF.

This clonotype came up many times. This chain links TRBV5-6 with TRBJ1-2; 7 nucleotides agree with TRBD1. Losses at the gene ends were 5 bases for V and 2 bases for J; bases not matched to a gene: 3. This CDR3 is 13 amino acids long. Germline CDR1 reads SGHDT; CDR2 reads YYEEEE. This CDR3 reads CASRPGQNYGYTF. The CDR3 nucleotides are TGTGCCAGCAGGCCGGGACAGAACTATGGCTACACCTTC.

The table lists this clonotype with a few counts. V and J are TRBV11-3 and TRBJ1-5, with no clear D. With 5 bases removed from V and 9 bases from J, the gap between germline ends came to 20 bases. Germline values: CDR1 SGHNT, CDR2 YENEEA. The CDR3 sequence is 15 residues long. The CDR3 region has the DNA TGTGCCAGCAGCCCAAAAGCCCGGGCCCCATGGCCCCAGCATTTT. Translating gives CASSPKARAPWPQHF.

On this clonotype: A single base separates this from a much larger clone, so it may be a read error. The rearrangement joins TRBV2 to TRBJ2-7; 9 nucleotides match TRBD2. V shed 5 bases, J shed 0 bases, and the junction held 14 bases outside the gene matches. Germline V gene sequence: CDR1 SNHLY, CDR2 FYNNEI. The CDR3 contains 18 residues. CDR3 in DNA: TGTGCCAGCAGTCTTACTGGCGGGAGGGCTGTTATCTCCTACGAGCAGTACTTC. Translation gives CASSLTGGRAVISYEQYF.

This clonotype was found a few times. This chain connects TRBV20-1 to TRBJ1-5; the D gene is possibly TRBD1 (6 bases). The CDR3 contains 16 residues. The germline gives CDR1 DFQATT, CDR2 SNEGSKA (reference sequence). Trimming shortened V by 3 bases and J by 0 bases, and 15 bases separated the two germline ends. Here the CDR3 reads CSARGLQGNSNQPQHF. The CDR3 nucleotides are TGCAGTGCTAGGGGGCTTCAGGGGAATAGCAATCAGCCCCAGCATTTT.

With respect to this clonotype: One junction end does not reproduce the germline sequence, and a read error may be involved. The CDR3 DNA follows: TGTGCCAGCAGCCAGGGGGCTAGACTAAATACGCAGTATTTT. This encodes CASSQGARLNTQYF. This chain links TRBV4-1 with TRBJ2-3; 8 bases are shared with TRBD1. This CDR3 has 14 amino acids. Germline V gene lookup returns CDR1 MGHRA and CDR2 YSYEKL.

This clonotype was seen only a few times. The gene calls are TRBV6-5 and TRBJ1-2; no firm D call. V was pared by 3 bases and J by 4 bases, with 15 bases between. The CDR3 covers 15 residues. The germline gives CDR1 MNHEY, CDR2 SVGAGI. CDR3 coding DNA: TGTGCCAGCAGTTATCAACAGATGAGTCTCTATGGCTACACCTTC. Translated, it gives CASSYQQMSLYGYTF.

This clonotype was counted between two and nine times. The chain employs TRBV5-4 and TRBJ2-1; TRBD2 matches 8 bases. Losses at the gene ends were 4 bases for V and 4 bases for J; bases not matched to a gene: 7. The CDR3 has 15 residues. The V gene's germline CDR1 is SGHNT and CDR2 YYREEE (reference sequence). The CDR3 DNA sequence: TGTGCCAGCAGCGACGGACTAGCCATTTACAATGAGCAGTTCTTC. Translating it yields CASSDGLAIYNEQFF.